One sample yielded the 9 T cell receptor beta chains listed below, sequenced in a study of siplizumab effects on memory and regulatory T cells. Repertoires were generated with immunoSEQ multiplex PCR, while TCRdb's copy carries only in-frame clones and drops some. The sample lists approximately 100,000 clones; just over 90% were seen once. The specimen sequenced was non-Treg CD4+ T cells sorted from blood. The origin of the receptors is a human donor in good health.

The chain joins TRBV7-3 to TRBJ2-3, with D uncertain. Germline V gene sequence: CDR1 SGHTA, CDR2 FQGTGA. The CDR3 consists of 13 residues. V gave up 4 bases and J gave up 4 bases, with 9 bases separating them. CDR3 region: CASSSGRSDTQYF. Here the CDR3 DNA reads TGTGCCAGCAGCTCTGGACGGTCAGATACGCAGTATTTT.

This chain links TRBV28 with TRBJ2-3; 7 bases agree with TRBD2. The germline V gene has CDR1 MDHEN and CDR2 SYDVKM. This CDR3 contains 16 residues. V lost 7 bases and J lost 3; bases outside the gene matches: 13. The CDR3 nucleotides read TGTGCCAGCAATTTGTGGGGGGGACCTCAGACAGATACGCAGTATTTT. Its translation is CASNLWGGPQTDTQYF.

The J gene is TRBJ2-1, the V gene TRBV4-3; no definite D call. Per the germline V gene, CDR1 is LGHNA and CDR2 is YSLEER. This CDR3 is 13 amino acids long. With 0 bases removed from V and 9 bases from J, the gap between germline ends came to 9 bases. The CDR3 coding sequence is TGCGCCAGCAGCCAAGAGCTTCACGCTGAGCAGTTCTTC. Its protein product is CASSQELHAEQFF.

Here the CDR3 DNA reads TGTGCCAGCAGCTTTTTTGGGGCAGTGAGAACCTACGAGCAGTACTTC. Amino acids: CASSFFGAVRTYEQYF. The chain combines TRBV5-4 with TRBJ2-7; tentative D call: TRBD1 (5 bases). The CDR3 spans 16 residues. The germline CDR1 and CDR2 sequences are SGHNT and YYREEE (reference sequence). V lost 2 bases to trimming and J lost 2 bases, with 17 bases between them.

The CDR3 coding sequence is TGCGCCAGCAGCTTGGTAGGGGGTAACTATGGCTACACCTTC. Translating gives CASSLVGGNYGYTF. The chain has TRBV5-1 and TRBJ1-2; possible D gene TRBD1, 6 bases. Germline V gives CDR1 SGHRS, CDR2 YFSETQ. The CDR3 is 14 amino acids. The V and J ends lost 0 bases and 1 base respectively, with 7 bases between them.

The gene calls are TRBV2 and TRBJ2-2; D is unresolved. The CDR3 runs to 14 residues. Trimming stripped 6 bases from V and 0 bases from J, with 8 bases between. Germline CDR1 SNHLY, CDR2 FYNNEI. The DNA for the CDR3 is TGTGCCAGCAGGAAAACCACGAACACCGGGGAGCTGTTTTTT. Translating it yields CASRKTTNTGELFF.

V gene TRBV7-3 combines with J gene TRBJ2-3; D is perhaps TRBD2 (6 bases). This CDR3 has 15 residues. CDR1 is SGHTA and CDR2 is FQGTGA in the germline V gene. V was pared by 4 bases and J by 6 bases, with 17 bases between. The CDR3 DNA is TGTGCCAGCAGCTCAATGGGGACGGAGGGGGATACGCAGTATTTT. Translating it yields CASSSMGTEGDTQYF. Filled out from reference TRBV7-3 and TRBJ2-3, the complete variable domain reads GAGVSQTPSNKVTEKGKYVELRCDPISGHTALYWYRQSLGQGPEFLIYFQGTGAADDSGLPNDRFFAVRPEGSVSTLKIQRTERGDSAVYLCASSSMGTEGDTQYFGPGTRLTVL.

The chain carries TRBV7-8 and TRBJ2-3; D gene ambiguous. The CDR3 runs 15 residues. Trimming stripped 1 base from V and 0 bases from J, with 8 bases between. CDR1 and CDR2 from the germline V gene are SGHVS and FQNEAQ. The CDR3 coding sequence is TGTGCCAGCAGCTTAGTGGCAGTAAGCACAGATACGCAGTATTTT. This gives the protein CASSLVAVSTDTQYF.

This rearrangement joins TRBV5-1 to TRBJ2-5; tentatively, D is TRBD1 (6 bases). Trimming removed 0 bases at V and 5 bases at J, with 14 bases between. This CDR3 spans 15 amino acids. Germline CDR1 is SGHRS and CDR2 is YFSETQ. CDR3 nucleotide sequence: TGCGCCAGCAGCTTGGGGCCAACTCAGGGGGAGACCCAGTACTTC. Protein: CASSLGPTQGETQYF.